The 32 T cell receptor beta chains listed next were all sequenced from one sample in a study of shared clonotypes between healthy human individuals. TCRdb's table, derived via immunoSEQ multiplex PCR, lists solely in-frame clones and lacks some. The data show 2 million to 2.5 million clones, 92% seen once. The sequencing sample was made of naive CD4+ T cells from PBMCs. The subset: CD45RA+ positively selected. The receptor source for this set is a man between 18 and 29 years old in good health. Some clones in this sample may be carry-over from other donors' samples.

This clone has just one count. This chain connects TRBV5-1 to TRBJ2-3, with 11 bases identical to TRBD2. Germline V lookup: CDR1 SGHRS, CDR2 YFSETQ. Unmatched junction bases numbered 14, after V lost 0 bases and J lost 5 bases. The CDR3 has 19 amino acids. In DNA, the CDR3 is TGCGCCAGCAGCTTGGAGCCCCAGACTAGCGGGGATGGAAGAGATACGCAGTATTTT. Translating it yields CASSLEPQTSGDGRDTQYF.

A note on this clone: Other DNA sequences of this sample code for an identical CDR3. As DNA, the CDR3 is TGTGCCAGCAGCCCAAGGAATCAGCCCCAGCATTTT. Translated, it gives CASSPRNQPQHF. The V call is TRBV7-8, the J call TRBJ1-5; no definite D call. Germline V gives CDR1 SGHVS, CDR2 FQNEAQ. V dropped 5 bases and J dropped 4 bases, with 6 bases sitting between them. The CDR3 extends over 12 amino acids.

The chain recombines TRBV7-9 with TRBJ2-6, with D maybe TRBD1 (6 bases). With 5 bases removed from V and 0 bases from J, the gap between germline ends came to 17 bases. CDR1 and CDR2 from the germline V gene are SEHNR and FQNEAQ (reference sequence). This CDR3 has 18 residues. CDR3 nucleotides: TGTGCCAGCAGCCCAGAGACCGGACAGAGCTCTGGGGCCAACGTCCTGACTTTC. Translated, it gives CASSPETGQSSGANVLTF.

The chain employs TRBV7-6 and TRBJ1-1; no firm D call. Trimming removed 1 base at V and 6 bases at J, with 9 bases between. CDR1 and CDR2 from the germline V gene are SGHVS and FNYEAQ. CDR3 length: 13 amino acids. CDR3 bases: TGTGCCAGCAGCTTAGGGCCGGATGCTGAAGCTTTCTTT. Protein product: CASSLGPDAEAFF.

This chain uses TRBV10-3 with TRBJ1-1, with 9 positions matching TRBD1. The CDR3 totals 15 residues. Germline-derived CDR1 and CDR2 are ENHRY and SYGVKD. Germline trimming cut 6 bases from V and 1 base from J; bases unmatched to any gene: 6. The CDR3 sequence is CAIRSIQGANTEAFF. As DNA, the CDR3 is TGTGCCATCAGATCGATACAGGGGGCGAACACTGAAGCTTTCTTT.

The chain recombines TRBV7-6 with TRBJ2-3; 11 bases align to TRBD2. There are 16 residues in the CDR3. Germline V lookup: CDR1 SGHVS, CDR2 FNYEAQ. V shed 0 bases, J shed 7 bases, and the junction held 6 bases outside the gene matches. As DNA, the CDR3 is TGTGCCAGCAGCTTAGCAATAGCGGGAGGGCCGAATACGCAGTATTTT. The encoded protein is CASSLAIAGGPNTQYF.

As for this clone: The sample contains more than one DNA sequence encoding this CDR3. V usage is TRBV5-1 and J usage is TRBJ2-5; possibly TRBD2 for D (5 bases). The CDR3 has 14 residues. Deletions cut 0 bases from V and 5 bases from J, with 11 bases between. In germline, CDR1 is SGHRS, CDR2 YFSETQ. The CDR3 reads CASSLAGGRETQYF. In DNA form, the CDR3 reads TGCGCCAGCAGCTTGGCAGGAGGACGCGAGACCCAGTACTTC.

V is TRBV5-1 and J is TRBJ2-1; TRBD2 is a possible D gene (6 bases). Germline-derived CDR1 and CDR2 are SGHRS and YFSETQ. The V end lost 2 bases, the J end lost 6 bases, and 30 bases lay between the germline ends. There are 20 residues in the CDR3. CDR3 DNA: TGCGCCAGCAGCTTTCTAGCGATGAGTGTCACGCCGAAGGCCTTCAATGAGCAGTTCTTC. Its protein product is CASSFLAMSVTPKAFNEQFF.

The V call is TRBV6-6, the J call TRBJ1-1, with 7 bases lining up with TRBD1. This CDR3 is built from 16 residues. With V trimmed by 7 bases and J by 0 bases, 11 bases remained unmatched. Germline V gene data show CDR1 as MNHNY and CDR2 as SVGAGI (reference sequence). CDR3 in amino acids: CASIQHPGQLNTEAFF. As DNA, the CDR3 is TGTGCCAGCATTCAGCATCCGGGACAGCTGAACACTGAAGCTTTCTTT.

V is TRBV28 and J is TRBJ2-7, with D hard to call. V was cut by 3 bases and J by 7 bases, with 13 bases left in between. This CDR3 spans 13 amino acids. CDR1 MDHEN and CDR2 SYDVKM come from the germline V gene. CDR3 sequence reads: CASSFSAGWEQYF. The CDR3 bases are TGTGCCAGCAGTTTCTCGGCAGGCTGGGAGCAGTACTTC.

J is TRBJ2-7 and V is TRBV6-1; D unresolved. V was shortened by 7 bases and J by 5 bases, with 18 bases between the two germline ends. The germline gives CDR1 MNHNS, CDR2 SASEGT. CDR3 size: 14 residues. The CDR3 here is CASKRSRDSNEQYF. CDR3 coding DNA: TGTGCCAGCAAGAGATCGAGAGATTCGAACGAGCAGTACTTC.

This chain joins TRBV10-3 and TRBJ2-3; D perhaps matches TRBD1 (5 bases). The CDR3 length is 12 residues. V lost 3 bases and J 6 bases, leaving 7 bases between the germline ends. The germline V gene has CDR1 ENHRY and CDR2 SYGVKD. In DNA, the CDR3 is TGTGCCATCAGTGACAGGGTTGATACGCAGTATTTT. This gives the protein CAISDRVDTQYF.

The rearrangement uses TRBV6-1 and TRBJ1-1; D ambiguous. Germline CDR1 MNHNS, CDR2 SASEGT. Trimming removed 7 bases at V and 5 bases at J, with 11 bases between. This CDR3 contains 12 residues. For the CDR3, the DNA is TGTGCCAGCACCATTACGTGGACTGAAGCTTTCTTT. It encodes CASTITWTEAFF.

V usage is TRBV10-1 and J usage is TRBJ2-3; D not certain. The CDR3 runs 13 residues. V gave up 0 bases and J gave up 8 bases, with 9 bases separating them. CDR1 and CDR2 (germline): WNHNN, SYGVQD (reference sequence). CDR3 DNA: TGCGCCAGCAGTGAGTCCAGCCCGGGTACGCAGTATTTT. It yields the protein CASSESSPGTQYF.

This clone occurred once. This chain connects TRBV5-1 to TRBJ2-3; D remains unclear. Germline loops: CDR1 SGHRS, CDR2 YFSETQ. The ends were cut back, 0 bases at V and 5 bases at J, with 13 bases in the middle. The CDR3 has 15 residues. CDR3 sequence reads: CASSLVAGPRDTQYF. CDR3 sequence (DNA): TGCGCCAGCAGCTTGGTAGCAGGCCCGCGAGATACGCAGTATTTT.

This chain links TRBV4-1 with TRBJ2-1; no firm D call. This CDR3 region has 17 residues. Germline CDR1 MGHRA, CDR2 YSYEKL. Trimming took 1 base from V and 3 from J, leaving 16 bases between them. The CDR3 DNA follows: TGCGCCAGCAGCCAAGCTCCCCCCGAATATAGCTACAATGAGCAGTTCTTC. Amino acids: CASSQAPPEYSYNEQFF.

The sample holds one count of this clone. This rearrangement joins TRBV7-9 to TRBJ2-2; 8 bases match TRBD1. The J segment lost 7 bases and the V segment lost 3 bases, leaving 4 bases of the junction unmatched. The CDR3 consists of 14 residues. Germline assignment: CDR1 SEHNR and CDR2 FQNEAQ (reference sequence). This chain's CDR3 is CASSLDRDSGELFF. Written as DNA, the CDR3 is TGTGCCAGCAGCTTGGACAGGGACAGCGGGGAGCTGTTTTTT.

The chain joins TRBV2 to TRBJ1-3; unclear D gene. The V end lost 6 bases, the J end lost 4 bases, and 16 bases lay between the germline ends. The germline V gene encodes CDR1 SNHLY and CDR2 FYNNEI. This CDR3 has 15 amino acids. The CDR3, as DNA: TGTGCCAGCAGCGTCAGAGAGACGGCCGGAAACACCATATATTTT. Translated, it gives CASSVRETAGNTIYF.

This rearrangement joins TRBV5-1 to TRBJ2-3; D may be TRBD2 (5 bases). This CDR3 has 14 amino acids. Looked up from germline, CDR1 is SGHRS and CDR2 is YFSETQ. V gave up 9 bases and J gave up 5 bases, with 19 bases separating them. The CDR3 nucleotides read TGCGCCACTACGAGCGGAGTTACGGGAGATACGCAGTATTTT. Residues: CATTSGVTGDTQYF.

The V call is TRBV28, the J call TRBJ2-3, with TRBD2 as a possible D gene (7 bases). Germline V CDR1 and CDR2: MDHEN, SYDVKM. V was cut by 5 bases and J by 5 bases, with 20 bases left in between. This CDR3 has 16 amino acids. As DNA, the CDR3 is TGTGCCAGCAGTCCCCTGGGGAGGGGGATATTAGATACGCAGTATTTT. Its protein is CASSPLGRGILDTQYF.

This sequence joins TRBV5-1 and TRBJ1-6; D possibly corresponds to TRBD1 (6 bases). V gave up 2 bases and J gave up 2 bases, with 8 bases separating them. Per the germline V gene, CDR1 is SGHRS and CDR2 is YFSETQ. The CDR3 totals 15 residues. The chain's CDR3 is CASSLQGTYNSPLHF. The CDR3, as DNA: TGCGCCAGCAGCTTACAGGGCACCTATAATTCACCCCTCCACTTT.

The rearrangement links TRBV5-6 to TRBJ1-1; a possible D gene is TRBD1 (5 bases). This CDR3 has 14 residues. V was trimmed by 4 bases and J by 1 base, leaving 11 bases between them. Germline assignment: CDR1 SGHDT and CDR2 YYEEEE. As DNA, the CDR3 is TGTGCCAGCAGCCAGGGACGTTGGAACACTGAAGCTTTCTTT. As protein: CASSQGRWNTEAFF.

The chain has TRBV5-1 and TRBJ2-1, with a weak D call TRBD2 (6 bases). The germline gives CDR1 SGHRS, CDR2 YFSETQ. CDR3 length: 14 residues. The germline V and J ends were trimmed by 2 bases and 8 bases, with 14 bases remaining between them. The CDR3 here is CASSFRQTGDEQFF. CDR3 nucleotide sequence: TGCGCCAGCAGCTTCAGGCAGACGGGAGATGAGCAGTTCTTC.

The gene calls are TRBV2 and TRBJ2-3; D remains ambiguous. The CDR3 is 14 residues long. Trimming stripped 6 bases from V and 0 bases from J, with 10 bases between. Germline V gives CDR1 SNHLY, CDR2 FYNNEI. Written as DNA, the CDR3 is TGTGCCAGCAGGTGGGCCGAAAGCACAGATACGCAGTATTTT. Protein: CASRWAESTDTQYF. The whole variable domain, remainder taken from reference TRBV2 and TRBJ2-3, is EPEVTQTPSHQVTQMGQEVILRCVPISNHLYFYWYRQILGQKVEFLVSFYNNEISEKSEIFDDQFSVERPDGSNFTLKIRSTKLEDSAMYFCASRWAESTDTQYFGPGTRLTVL.

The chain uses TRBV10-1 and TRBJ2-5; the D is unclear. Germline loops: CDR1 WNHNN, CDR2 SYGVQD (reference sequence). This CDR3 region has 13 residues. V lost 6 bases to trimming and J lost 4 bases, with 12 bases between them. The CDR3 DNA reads TGCGCCAGCAGGGAAGGACCGTCAGAGACCCAGTACTTC. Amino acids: CASREGPSETQYF.

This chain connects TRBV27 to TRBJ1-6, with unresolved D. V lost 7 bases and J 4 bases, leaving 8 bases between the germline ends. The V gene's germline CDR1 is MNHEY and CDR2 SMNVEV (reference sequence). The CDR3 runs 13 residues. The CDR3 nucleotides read TGTGCCAGCATGTCAGGTTATAATTCACCCCTCCACTTT. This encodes CASMSGYNSPLHF.

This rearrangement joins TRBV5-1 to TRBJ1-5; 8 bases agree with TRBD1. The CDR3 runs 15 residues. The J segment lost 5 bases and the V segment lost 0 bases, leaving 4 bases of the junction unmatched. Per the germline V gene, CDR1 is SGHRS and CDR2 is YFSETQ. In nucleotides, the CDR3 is TGCGCCAGCAGCTTGGCGACAGGGGCGGATCAGCCCCAGCATTTT. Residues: CASSLATGADQPQHF.

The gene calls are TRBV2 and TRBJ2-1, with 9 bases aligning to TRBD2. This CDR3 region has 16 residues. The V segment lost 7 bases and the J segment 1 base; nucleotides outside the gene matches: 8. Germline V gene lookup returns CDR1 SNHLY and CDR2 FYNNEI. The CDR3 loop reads CASILETSGSYNEQFF. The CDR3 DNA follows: TGTGCCAGCATTCTAGAGACTAGCGGATCCTACAATGAGCAGTTCTTC.

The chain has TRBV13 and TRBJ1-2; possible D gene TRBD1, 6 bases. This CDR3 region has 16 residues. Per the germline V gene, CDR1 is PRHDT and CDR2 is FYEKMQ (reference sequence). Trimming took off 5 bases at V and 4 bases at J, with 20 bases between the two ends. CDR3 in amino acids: CASSPAGGTNPYGYTF. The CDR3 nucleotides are TGTGCCAGCAGCCCGGCGGGCGGGACAAATCCCTATGGCTACACCTTC.

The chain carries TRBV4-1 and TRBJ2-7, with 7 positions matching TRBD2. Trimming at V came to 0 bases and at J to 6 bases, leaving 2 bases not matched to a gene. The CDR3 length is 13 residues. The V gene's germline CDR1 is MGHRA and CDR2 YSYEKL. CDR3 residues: CASSQDGGSEQYF. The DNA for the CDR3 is TGCGCCAGCAGCCAAGACGGGGGGAGCGAGCAGTACTTC.

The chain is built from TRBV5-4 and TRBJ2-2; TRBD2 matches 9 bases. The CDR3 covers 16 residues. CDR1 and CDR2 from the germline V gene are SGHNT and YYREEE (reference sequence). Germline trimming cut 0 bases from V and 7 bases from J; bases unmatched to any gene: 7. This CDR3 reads CASSLGGRASIGELFF. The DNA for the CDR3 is TGTGCCAGCAGCTTGGGCGGGAGGGCGAGTATCGGGGAGCTGTTTTTT. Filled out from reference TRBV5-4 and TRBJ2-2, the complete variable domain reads ETGVTQSPTHLIKTRGQQVTLRCSSQSGHNTVSWYQQALGQGPQFIFQYYREEENGRGNFPPRFSGLQFPNYSSELNVNALELDDSALYLCASSLGGRASIGELFFGEGSRLTVL.

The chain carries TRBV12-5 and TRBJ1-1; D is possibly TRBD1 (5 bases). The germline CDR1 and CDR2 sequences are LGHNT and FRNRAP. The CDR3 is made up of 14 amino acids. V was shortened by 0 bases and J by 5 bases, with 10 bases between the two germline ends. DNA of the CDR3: TGTGCTAGTGGTTTGGTTCCAGGGAGGACTGAAGCTTTCTTT. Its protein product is CASGLVPGRTEAFF.